This TCR beta chain is drawn from a study of T cells in Graves' hyperthyroidism and ophthalmopathy. Study-level background: Specimen type is peripheral blood, collected at initial diagnosis prior to any treatment.

Template material for amplifying TCR beta CDR3 regions consisted of RNA transcripts. First-round RT-PCR with HTBI primers amplified the TCR CDR3 region. One entry per CDR3 protein, called by TCRdb with MiXCR from the multiplex PCR reads. Among hundreds of thousands of distinct CDR3 sequences listed, over 11% were seen once. At least ten counts were recorded for this clonotype. The sample taken for sequencing was blood. The sequence was obtained from a young woman with Graves' hyperthyroidism that later progressed to Graves' ophthalmopathy.

CDR3: CASSPTGGSYEQYF. The CDR3 nucleotides read TGTGCCAGCAGCCCGACCGGGGGATCCTACGAGCAGTACTTC. The chain employs TRBV11-2 and TRBJ2-7; D is perhaps TRBD2 (6 bases). The CDR3 is made up of 14 amino acids. V lost 5 bases to trimming and J lost 1 base, with 12 bases between them. Germline V CDR1 and CDR2: SGHAT, FQNNGV.